This TCR beta chain was recovered during a study of identifying expanded T cells in peripheral blood (dated by TCRdb to the late 2010s). Looking at the study overall: Technical replicates were generated by sequencing separate aliquots of the same genomic DNA pool, with four replicates compared pairwise.

During the collection period, no infections or other immune events were recorded for the healthy donors. Healthy-donor blood repertoires served as a training cohort to calibrate time-dependent variance in a beta-binomial model of T-cell clone differential abundance. The training cohort comprised approximately ten healthy donors, 3 female and 7 male. The donors were between roughly 29 and 65 years old, with an average age of approximately 46 years. Obtained from a commercial supplier, whole blood was collected from each healthy donor at three time points set two to three weeks apart. For immunosequencing, genomic DNA was extracted from unsorted whole blood. From the cysteine through the phenylalanine, the CDR3 covers 15 amino acids. The only DNA kept is the CDR3, 45 bases in frame from the first base. V lost 3 bases and J lost 1 base; the stretch between them is 12 bases long. The germline V gene (reference sequence) sets CDR1 to LNHDA and CDR2 to SQIVND.

Regarding this clone: The antigen this receptor binds is unknown. The record has no base qualities; no much larger clone is one base away.

The paper as a whole reports these results and caveats: Across all healthy-donor time intervals, the beta-binomial model significantly cut both the number of clones called differentially abundant and the false-positive rate. It was expected by the authors that biological variance in healthy repertoires might increase further over much longer intervals, such as months to years. In all healthy donors, the variance in clone template counts between samples taken approximately 15 days apart rose significantly as total template count increased. Between technical replicates the binomial model flagged roughly 1.1 differentially abundant clones, whereas over roughly two weeks the binomial model flagged about 16.4 and over about 4 weeks around 20.

The immunoSEQ Assay, which relies on bias-controlled multiplex PCR amplification of genomic DNA, was used to profile TCRbeta CDR3 regions. The original pipeline was this. The absolute abundance of each unique TCRbeta CDR3 region was quantified after sequences were collapsed and filtered. Two models were used to test differential abundance: a binomial model (Fisher-equivalent) and a beta-binomial model that adds time-dependent variance fitted from healthy donors. Clones with fewer than 5 combined templates were removed, and differential abundance was called for clones with a Benjamini-Hochberg FDR below 0.01. Beta-binomial variance was modeled as a function of total template count across the two samples using the form v = (b*log(k)+a)^2. TCRdb took over this immuneACCESS table, retaining in-frame rearrangements with V and J assigned. Such tables are incomplete; in checked studies, under half of the missing clones stem from an unresolved V gene, and the remainder is unexplained. Clonal size and the V and J genes are those of that table, whereas D and trimming came from the DNA. This sample holds some 75,000 clones; roughly 88% were observed only once. The ten largest account for around 3% of the sample.

Sequencing input: blood. This chain joins TRBV19 to TRBJ1-2; a weak D assignment points to TRBD1 (5 bases agree). This receptor was identified in a person aged 18-69 years in good health. The sequence in DNA is TGTGCCAGTAGTATCCCCGGGGGGGATAACTATGGCTACACCTTC. Translated, this is CASSIPGGDNYGYTF.